This T cell receptor (beta chain) comes out of a study of T cells after yellow fever vaccination. With respect to this clonotype: Its specificity is not known.

Study-level results: Clones that expanded after primary vaccination mostly reappeared after the booster (roughly 96% CD4, approximately 85% CD8). Shared CD4/CD8 clonotypes were a small share, likely from convergent recombination.

The V segment lost 3 bases and the J segment 1 base; nucleotides outside the gene matches: 5. CDR1 and CDR2 from the germline V gene are MNHEY and SVGEGT. CDR3 size: 16 residues. The TCR cDNA carried a universal primer site and UMIs from 5'RACE template switching. Via MiXCR, TCRdb re-called the 5' RACE reads, giving one row per CDR3 protein. Of some 500,000 distinct CDR3 sequences listed, around an eighth were seen once; the top ten hold over 12%. The TCR sequence derives from a man aged 25 to 40 who received the YFV17D yellow fever vaccine. The rearrangement links TRBV6-2 or TRBV6-3 to TRBJ2-3, with 9 nucleotides matching TRBD2. The source was PBMCs, collected on the day of the yellow fever booster vaccination. The CDR3 DNA sequence: TGTGCCAGCAGTTATGGAGCGGGAGGAGGCACAGATACGCAGTATTTT. This gives the protein CASSYGAGGGTDTQYF.